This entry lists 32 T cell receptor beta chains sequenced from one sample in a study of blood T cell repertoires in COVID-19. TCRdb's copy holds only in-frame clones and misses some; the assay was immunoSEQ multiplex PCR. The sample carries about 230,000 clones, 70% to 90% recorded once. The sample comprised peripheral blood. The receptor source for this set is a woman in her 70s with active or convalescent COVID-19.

This CDR3 reads CASSFGFGDPRRYNEQFF. DNA for the CDR3: TGTGCCAGCAGCTTTGGTTTCGGCGATCCCAGGCGTTACAATGAGCAGTTCTTC. The chain couples TRBV7-9 to TRBJ2-1; no firm D call. The CDR3 length is 18 residues. V was shortened by 3 bases and J by 4 bases, with 22 bases between the two germline ends. Germline CDR1 SEHNR, CDR2 FQNEAQ (reference sequence).

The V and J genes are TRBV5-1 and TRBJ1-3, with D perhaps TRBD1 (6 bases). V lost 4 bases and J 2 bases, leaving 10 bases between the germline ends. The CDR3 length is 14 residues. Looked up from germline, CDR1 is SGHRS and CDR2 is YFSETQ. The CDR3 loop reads CASSPRGPGNTIYF. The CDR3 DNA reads TGCGCCAGCAGCCCCAGGGGCCCTGGAAACACCATATATTTT.

This CDR3 reads CASSFSGSFSEQFF. The CDR3 DNA is TGTGCCAGCAGCTTTAGCGGGAGCTTTAGTGAGCAGTTCTTC. The genes are TRBV14 and TRBJ2-1, with 9 bases identical to TRBD2. The CDR3 loop spans 14 amino acids. V was clipped by 5 bases and J by 9 bases; unmatched bases: 8. Looked up from germline, CDR1 is SGHDN and CDR2 is FVKESK.

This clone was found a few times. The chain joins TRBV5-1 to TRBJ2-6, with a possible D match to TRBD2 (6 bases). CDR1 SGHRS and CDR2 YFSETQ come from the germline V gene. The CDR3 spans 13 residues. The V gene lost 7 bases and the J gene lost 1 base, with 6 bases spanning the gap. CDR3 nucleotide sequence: TGCGCCAGCGGGGGGTCTGGGGCCAACGTCCTGACTTTC. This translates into CASGGSGANVLTF.

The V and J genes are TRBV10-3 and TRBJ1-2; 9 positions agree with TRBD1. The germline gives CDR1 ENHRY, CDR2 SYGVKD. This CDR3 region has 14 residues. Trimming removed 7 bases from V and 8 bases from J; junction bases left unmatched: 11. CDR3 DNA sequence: TGTGCCATCATTGGGACAGGGCCCATGGGGGGCTACACCTTC. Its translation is CAIIGTGPMGGYTF.

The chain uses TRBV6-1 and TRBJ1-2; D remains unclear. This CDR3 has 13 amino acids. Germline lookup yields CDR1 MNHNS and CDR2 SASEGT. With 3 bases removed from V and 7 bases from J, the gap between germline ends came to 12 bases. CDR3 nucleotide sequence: TGTGCCAGCAGTGACCCAGCGGGGTCTGGCTACACCTTC. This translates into CASSDPAGSGYTF.

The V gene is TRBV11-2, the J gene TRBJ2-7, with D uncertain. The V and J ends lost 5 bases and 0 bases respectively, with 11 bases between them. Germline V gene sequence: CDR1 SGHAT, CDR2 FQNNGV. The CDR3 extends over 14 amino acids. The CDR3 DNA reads TGTGCCAGCAGCCCCCAGTACAGCTCCTACGAGCAGTACTTC. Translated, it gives CASSPQYSSYEQYF.

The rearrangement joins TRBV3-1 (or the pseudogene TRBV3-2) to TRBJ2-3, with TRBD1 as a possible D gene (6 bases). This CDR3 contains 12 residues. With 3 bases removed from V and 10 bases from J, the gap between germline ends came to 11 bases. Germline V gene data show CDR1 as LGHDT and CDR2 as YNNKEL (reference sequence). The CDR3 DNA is TGTGCCAGCAGCCAGCACCCAGGGGCGCAGTATTTT. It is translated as CASSQHPGAQYF.

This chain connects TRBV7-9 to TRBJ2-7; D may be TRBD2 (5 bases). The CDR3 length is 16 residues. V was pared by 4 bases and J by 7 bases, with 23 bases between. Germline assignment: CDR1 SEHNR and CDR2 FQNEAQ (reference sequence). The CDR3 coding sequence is TGTGCCAGCAGCTCCCCCAGGCATCTAGCCCTCCTGGAGCAGTACTTC. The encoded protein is CASSSPRHLALLEQYF.

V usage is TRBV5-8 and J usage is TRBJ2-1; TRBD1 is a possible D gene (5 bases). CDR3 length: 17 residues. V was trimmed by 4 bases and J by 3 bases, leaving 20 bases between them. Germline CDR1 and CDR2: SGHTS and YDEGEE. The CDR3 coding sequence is TGTGCCAGCAGCATAATAGACAGAACCCCTTACTACAATGAGCAGTTCTTC. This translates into CASSIIDRTPYYNEQFF.

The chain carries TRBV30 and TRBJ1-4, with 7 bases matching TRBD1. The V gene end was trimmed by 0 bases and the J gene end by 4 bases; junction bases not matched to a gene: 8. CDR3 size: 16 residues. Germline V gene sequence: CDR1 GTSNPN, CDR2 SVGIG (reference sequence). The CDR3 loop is CAWSVIGTAHNEKLFF. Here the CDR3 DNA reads TGTGCCTGGAGTGTAATCGGGACAGCCCATAATGAAAAACTGTTTTTT.

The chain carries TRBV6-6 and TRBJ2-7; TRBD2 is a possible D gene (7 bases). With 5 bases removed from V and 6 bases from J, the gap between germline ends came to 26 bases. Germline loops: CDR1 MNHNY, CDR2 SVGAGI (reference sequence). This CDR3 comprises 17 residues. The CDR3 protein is CASSPTRRRVGGAEQYF. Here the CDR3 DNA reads TGTGCCAGCAGTCCAACTCGGAGGCGAGTAGGGGGGGCCGAGCAGTACTTC.

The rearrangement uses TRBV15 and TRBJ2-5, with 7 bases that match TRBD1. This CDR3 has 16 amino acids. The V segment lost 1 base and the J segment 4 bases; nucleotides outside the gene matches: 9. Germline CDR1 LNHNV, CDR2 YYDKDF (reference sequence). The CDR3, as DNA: TGTGCCACCAGCAGAGGAGCTACAGGGGCCAGAGAGACCCAGTACTTC. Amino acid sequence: CATSRGATGARETQYF.

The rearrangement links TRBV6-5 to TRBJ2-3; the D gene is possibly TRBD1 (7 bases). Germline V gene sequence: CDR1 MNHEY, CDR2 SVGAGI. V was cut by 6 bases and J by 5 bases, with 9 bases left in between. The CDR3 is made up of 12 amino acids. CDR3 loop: CASSQGGDTQYF. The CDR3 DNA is TGTGCCAGCAGCCAGGGGGGAGATACGCAGTATTTT.

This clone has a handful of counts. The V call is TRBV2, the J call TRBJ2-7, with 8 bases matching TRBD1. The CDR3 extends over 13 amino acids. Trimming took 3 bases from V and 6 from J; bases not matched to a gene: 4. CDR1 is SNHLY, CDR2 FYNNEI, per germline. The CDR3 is CASSDSTGGEQYF. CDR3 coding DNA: TGTGCCAGCAGTGATAGTACAGGGGGCGAGCAGTACTTC.

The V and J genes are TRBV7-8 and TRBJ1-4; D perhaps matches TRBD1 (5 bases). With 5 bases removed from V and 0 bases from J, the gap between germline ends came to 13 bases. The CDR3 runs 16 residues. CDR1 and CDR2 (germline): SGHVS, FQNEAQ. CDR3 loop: CASSLTTVATNEKLFF. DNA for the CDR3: TGTGCCAGCAGCCTAACGACAGTGGCAACTAATGAAAAACTGTTTTTT.

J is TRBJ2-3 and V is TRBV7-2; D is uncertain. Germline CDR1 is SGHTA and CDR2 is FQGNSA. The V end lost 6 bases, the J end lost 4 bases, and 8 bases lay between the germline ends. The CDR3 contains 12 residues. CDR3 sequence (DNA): TGTGCCAGCAGTTACTCTTCAGATACGCAGTATTTT. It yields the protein CASSYSSDTQYF.

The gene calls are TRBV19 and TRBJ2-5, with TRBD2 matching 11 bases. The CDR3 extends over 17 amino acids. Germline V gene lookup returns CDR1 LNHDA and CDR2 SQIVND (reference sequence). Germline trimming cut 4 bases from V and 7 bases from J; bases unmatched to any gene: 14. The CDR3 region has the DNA TGTGCCAGTAGTACTTCCAGACTAGCGGGGCGTTCCATGACCCAGTACTTC. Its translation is CASSTSRLAGRSMTQYF.

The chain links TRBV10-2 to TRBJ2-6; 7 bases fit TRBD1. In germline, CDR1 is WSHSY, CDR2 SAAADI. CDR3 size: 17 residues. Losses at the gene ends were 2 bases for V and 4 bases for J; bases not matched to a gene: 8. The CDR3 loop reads CASSELGTVSGANVLTF. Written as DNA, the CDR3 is TGCGCCAGCAGTGAGCTGGGGACAGTAAGCGGGGCCAACGTCCTGACTTTC.

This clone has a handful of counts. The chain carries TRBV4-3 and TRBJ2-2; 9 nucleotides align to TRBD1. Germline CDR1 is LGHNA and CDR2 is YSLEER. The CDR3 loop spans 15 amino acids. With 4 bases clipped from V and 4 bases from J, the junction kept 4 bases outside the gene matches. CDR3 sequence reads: CASSRDRGSTGELFF. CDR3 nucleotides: TGCGCCAGCAGCCGAGACAGGGGGAGCACCGGGGAGCTGTTTTTT.

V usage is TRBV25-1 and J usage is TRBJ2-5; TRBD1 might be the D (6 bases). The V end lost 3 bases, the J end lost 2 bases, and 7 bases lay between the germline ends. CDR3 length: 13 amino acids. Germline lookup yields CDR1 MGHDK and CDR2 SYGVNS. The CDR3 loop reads CASSEDSQETQYF. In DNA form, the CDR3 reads TGTGCCAGCAGTGAGGACAGTCAAGAGACCCAGTACTTC.

CDR3: CASSFGTSGRKQYF. In DNA form, the CDR3 reads TGTGCCAGTAGTTTTGGGACTAGCGGAAGAAAGCAGTACTTC. J is TRBJ2-7 and V is TRBV19, with 11 bases aligning to TRBD2. This CDR3 contains 14 residues. Germline CDR1 LNHDA, CDR2 SQIVND (reference sequence). With V trimmed by 5 bases and J by 8 bases, 8 bases remained unmatched.

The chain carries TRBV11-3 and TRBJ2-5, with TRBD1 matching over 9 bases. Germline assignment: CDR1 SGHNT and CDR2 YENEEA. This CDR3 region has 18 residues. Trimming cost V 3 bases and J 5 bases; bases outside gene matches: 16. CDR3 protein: CASSLGPTGGNPPETQYF. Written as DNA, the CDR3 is TGTGCCAGCAGCTTGGGGCCGACAGGGGGTAACCCTCCGGAGACCCAGTACTTC.

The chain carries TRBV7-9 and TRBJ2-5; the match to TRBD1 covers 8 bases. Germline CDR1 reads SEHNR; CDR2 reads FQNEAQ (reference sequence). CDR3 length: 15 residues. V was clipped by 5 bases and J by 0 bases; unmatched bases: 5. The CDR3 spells CASSARQGHQETQYF. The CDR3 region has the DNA TGTGCCAGCAGCGCCCGACAGGGGCACCAAGAGACCCAGTACTTC. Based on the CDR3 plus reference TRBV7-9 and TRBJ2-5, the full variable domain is DTGVSQNPRHKITKRGQNVTFRCDPISEHNRLYWYRQTLGQGPEFLTYFQNEAQLEKSRLLSDRFSAERPKGSFSTLEIQRTEQGDSAMYLCASSARQGHQETQYFGPGTRLLVL.

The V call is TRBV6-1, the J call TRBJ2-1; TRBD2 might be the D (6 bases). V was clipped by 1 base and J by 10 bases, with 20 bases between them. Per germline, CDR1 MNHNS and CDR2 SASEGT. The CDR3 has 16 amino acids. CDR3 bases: TGTGCCAGCAGTGAAGAGGGAGCGGGCCACGGGCAGGAGCAGTTCTTC. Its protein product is CASSEEGAGHGQEQFF.

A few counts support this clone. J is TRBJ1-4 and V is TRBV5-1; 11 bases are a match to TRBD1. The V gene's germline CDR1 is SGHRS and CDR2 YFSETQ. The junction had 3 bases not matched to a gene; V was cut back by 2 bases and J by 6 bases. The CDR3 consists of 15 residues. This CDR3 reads CASSFLGQGDEKLFF. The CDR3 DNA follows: TGCGCCAGCAGCTTTTTGGGACAGGGGGATGAAAAACTGTTTTTT.

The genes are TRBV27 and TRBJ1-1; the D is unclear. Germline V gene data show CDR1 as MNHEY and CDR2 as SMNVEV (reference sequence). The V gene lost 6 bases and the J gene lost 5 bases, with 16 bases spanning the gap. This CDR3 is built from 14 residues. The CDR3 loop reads CASRYIDGGTEAFF. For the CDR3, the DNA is TGTGCCAGCAGGTATATTGACGGAGGTACTGAAGCTTTCTTT.

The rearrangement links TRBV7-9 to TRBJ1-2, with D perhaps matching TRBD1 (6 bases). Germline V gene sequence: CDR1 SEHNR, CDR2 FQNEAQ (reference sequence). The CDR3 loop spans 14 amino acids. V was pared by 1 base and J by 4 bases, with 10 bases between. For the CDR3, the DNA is TGTGCCAGCAGCTTAGAGGCGGGGGCCTATGGCTACACCTTC. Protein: CASSLEAGAYGYTF.

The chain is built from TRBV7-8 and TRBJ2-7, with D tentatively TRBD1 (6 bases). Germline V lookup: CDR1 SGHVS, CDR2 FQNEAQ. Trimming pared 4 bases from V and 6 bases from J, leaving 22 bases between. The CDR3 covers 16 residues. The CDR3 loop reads CASSWGQRAAEGEQYF. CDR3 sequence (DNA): TGTGCCAGCAGCTGGGGACAAAGGGCCGCGGAAGGCGAGCAGTACTTC.

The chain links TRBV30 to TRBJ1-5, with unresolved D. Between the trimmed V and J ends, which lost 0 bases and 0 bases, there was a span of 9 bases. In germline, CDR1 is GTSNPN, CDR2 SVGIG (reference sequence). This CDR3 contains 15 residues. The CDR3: CAWSVLGNSNQPQHF. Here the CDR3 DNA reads TGTGCCTGGAGTGTACTCGGTAATAGCAATCAGCCCCAGCATTTT.

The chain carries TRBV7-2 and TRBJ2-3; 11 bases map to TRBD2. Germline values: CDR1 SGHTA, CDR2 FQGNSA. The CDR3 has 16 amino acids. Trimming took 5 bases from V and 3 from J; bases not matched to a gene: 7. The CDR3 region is CASSLSGGALTDTQYF. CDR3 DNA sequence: TGTGCCAGCAGCCTTAGCGGGGGGGCCCTAACAGATACGCAGTATTTT.

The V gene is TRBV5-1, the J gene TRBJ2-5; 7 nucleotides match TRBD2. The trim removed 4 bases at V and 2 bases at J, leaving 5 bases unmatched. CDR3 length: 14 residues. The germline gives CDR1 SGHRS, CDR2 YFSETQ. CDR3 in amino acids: CASSPGTTQETQYF. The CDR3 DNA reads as TGCGCCAGCAGCCCCGGGACTACACAAGAGACCCAGTACTTC.